This T cell receptor (beta chain) was obtained from a study of cytomegalovirus exposure and HLA in healthy donors. Study as a whole: Among several hundred genotyped donors, approximately 80% fell in the Caucasian-associated ancestry cluster. Study observations and caveats: Three CMV-associated chains were confirmed in vitro to be specific for CMV antigens. An analysis was carried out later, and it reportedly showed fewer N-insertions in an Asian-associated ancestry cluster than the approximately 660-donor mean. Later analysis indicated greater clonal expansion among HLA-associated TCR beta chains than among equally common other chains.

Amplification used 60 Vbeta primers and 13 Jbeta primers. Profiling relied on immunoSEQ multiplex PCR, and the TCRdb table lists in-frame clones only, not all of them. The data hold roughly 130,000 clones, with around 9% observed a single time. Comment on this clone: Its antigen remains unidentified.

This TCR derives from a middle-aged man in good health and CMV-seronegative. Sequenced sample: PBMCs.

The CDR3 bases are TGTGCCAGCAGCTTGGGGACTAGCCTAGGTACGCAGTATTTT. Its translation is CASSLGTSLGTQYF. V is TRBV7-3 and J is TRBJ2-3, with 9 bases matching TRBD2. Germline lookup yields CDR1 SGHTA and CDR2 FQGTGA. V shed 3 bases, J shed 8 bases, and the junction held 6 bases outside the gene matches. The CDR3 runs to 14 residues.